This T cell receptor beta chain stems from a study of cytomegalovirus exposure and HLA in healthy donors. Background on the study: Around 80 million unique TCRs from HLA-typed donors were held in an early data release.

On this clone itself: Its antigen is undetermined.

PCR employed 60 Vbeta and 13 Jbeta primers. Some clones are missing from TCRdb's copy, which holds only in-frame ones; the method was immunoSEQ multiplex PCR. Its listing shows 35,000 or so clones. Study-wide results and limits: It was confirmed in vitro that a few of the CMV-associated chains were specific for CMV antigens. Solely CMV serostatus was available to characterize immune exposure.

The CDR3 covers 14 residues. The germline V and J ends were trimmed by 0 bases and 1 base, with 6 bases remaining between them. The germline gives CDR1 SEHNR, CDR2 FQNEAQ (reference sequence). The source is a man between 35 and 55 years old in good health and CMV-seropositive. Sample: PBMCs. This chain links TRBV7-9 with TRBJ1-1, with D possibly matching TRBD1 (5 bases). The CDR3 reads CASSLATGNTEAFF. DNA of the CDR3: TGTGCCAGCAGCTTAGCAACAGGGAACACTGAAGCTTTCTTT. Looking up the rest from reference TRBV7-9 and TRBJ1-1 gives the full variable domain: DTGVSQNPRHKITKRGQNVTFRCDPISEHNRLYWYRQTLGQGPEFLTYFQNEAQLEKSRLLSDRFSAERPKGSFSTLEIQRTEQGDSAMYLCASSLATGNTEAFFGQGTRLTVV.